These 27 T cell receptor beta chains came from one sample sequenced in a study of identical twins. TCRdb processed the 5' RACE reads anew with MiXCR; each CDR3 protein has one entry. In the table there are around 690,000 distinct CDR3 sequences, approximately 21% of which are singletons. This sample was also put to use in a study of T cells expressing NK-cell markers.

Sample: PBMCs. Receptors originate from a woman under 30 in good health.

A few counts support this clonotype. In DNA form, the CDR3 reads TGTGCCAGCAGTTTAAAGGGCTCTTCCGGGGAGCTGTTTTTT. Protein product: CASSLKGSSGELFF. The chain employs TRBV12-3 or TRBV12-4 and TRBJ2-2; D not certain. V was clipped by 2 bases and J by 6 bases, with 10 bases between them. CDR3 length equals 14 residues.

This clonotype has more than one count but fewer than ten. The chain couples TRBV30 to TRBJ2-3; 11 bases map to TRBD2. Germline assignment: CDR1 GTSNPN and CDR2 SVGIG (reference sequence). The length of the CDR3 is 16 residues. V lost 5 bases and J lost 2; bases outside the gene matches: 9. CDR3 nucleotides: TGTGCCTGGCGGAGAGGGACTAGCGGATTCACAGATACGCAGTATTTT. It specifies CAWRRGTSGFTDTQYF. Full variable domain (outside the CDR3, taken from reference TRBV30 and TRBJ2-3): SQTIHQWPATLVQPVGSPLSLECTVEGTSNPNLYWYRQAAGRGLQLLFYSVGIGQISSEVPQNLSASRPQDRQFILSSKKLLLSDSGFYLCAWRRGTSGFTDTQYFGPGTRLTVL.

The chain combines TRBV7-2 with TRBJ1-1; TRBD1 aligns across 8 bases. The CDR3 runs to 15 residues. CDR1 SGHTA and CDR2 FQGNSA come from the germline V gene. V trimming: 1 base; J trimming: 4 bases; junction bases outside the gene matches: 5. As DNA, the CDR3 is TGTGCCAGCAGCTTAGGCAGGGGGCGGGTCACTGAAGCTTTCTTT. Amino acids: CASSLGRGRVTEAFF.

This clonotype occurred many times. The genes are TRBV5-1 and TRBJ2-5; maybe TRBD1 (5 bases). Trimming stripped 3 bases from V and 1 base from J, with 10 bases between. This CDR3 has 14 amino acids. The germline V gene encodes CDR1 SGHRS and CDR2 YFSETQ. The CDR3 protein is CASSSWTFQETQYF. CDR3 sequence (DNA): TGCGCCAGCAGCTCCTGGACATTCCAAGAGACCCAGTACTTC.

On this clonotype: The junction differs from germline at one of its ends, possibly a read error. The J gene is TRBJ2-1, the V gene TRBV6-5; either TRBD1 or TRBD2 may supply D (5 bases each). This CDR3 region has 13 residues. Germline CDR1 reads MNHEY; CDR2 reads SVGAGI. Here the CDR3 reads CASSSPGSDIRSF. Here the CDR3 DNA reads TGTGCCAGCAGTTCCCCGGGGTCGGACATCAGGAGCTTC.

This chain connects TRBV11-2 to TRBJ2-1, with TRBD1 identical over 9 bases. Germline loops: CDR1 SGHAT, CDR2 FQNNGV. The CDR3 is 17 residues long. With V trimmed by 3 bases and J by 3 bases, 9 bases remained unmatched. CDR3 amino acids: CASSFTLPGQGYNEQFF. The CDR3 coding sequence is TGTGCCAGCAGCTTCACTTTACCGGGACAGGGCTACAATGAGCAGTTCTTC.

In its sample, this clonotype was seen a few times. This chain connects TRBV20-1 to TRBJ2-7; possibly TRBD1 or TRBD2 for D (6 bases each). The CDR3 loop spans 14 amino acids. The V end was cut by 3 bases, the J end by 5 bases, with 17 bases between. Germline assignment: CDR1 DFQATT and CDR2 SNEGSKA (reference sequence). The CDR3 region has the DNA TGCAGTGCTAGTCCTTGGTCCCGGGGGCACGAGCAGTACTTC. This translates into CSASPWSRGHEQYF.

The CDR3 region has the DNA TGCGCCAGCAGCCAAGACGTAAACTATGGCTACACCTTC. Amino acid sequence: CASSQDVNYGYTF. The chain carries TRBV4-3 and TRBJ1-2; D gene unclear. The ends were cut back, 0 bases at V and 2 bases at J, with 4 bases in the middle. This CDR3 contains 13 residues. The V gene's germline CDR1 is LGHNA and CDR2 YSLEER.

The V gene is TRBV6-5, the J gene TRBJ1-2, with D tentatively TRBD1 (5 bases). The germline V gene has CDR1 MNHEY and CDR2 SVGAGI. The CDR3 runs to 11 residues. The V end was cut by 11 bases, the J end by 5 bases, with 12 bases between. This CDR3 reads CAVFGGYGYTF. CDR3 nucleotides: TGTGCCGTATTTGGGGGGTATGGCTACACCTTC.

This clonotype was observed a few times. V is TRBV18 and J is TRBJ1-6; 7 bases align to TRBD1. Germline assignment: CDR1 KGHSH and CDR2 LQKENI. The CDR3 extends over 13 amino acids. J gave up 10 bases and V 7 bases, and 7 bases lay outside the gene matches. The CDR3 nucleotides are TGTGCCAGCTGCGCCGACAGGGAATCACCCCTCCACTTT. It yields the protein CASCADRESPLHF.

This clonotype came up a few times. The chain joins TRBV12-3 or TRBV12-4 to TRBJ2-6; 9 bases are a match to TRBD2. The CDR3 has 17 amino acids. J was trimmed by 3 bases and V by 2 bases; bases with no gene match: 5. The CDR3 DNA reads as TGTGCCAGCAGTTTAAGTGGCGGGAGGGATGGGGCCAACGTCCTGACTTTC. It is translated as CASSLSGGRDGANVLTF.

This clonotype has at least ten counts. The V call is TRBV20-1, the J call TRBJ2-3; possibly TRBD1 or TRBD2 for D (5 bases each). V lost 6 bases, J lost 2 bases, and 12 bases lay in between. The length of the CDR3 is 13 residues. CDR1 is DFQATT, CDR2 SNEGSKA, per germline (reference sequence). The CDR3: CSALIGATDTQYF. The CDR3 DNA reads as TGCAGTGCATTAATCGGGGCCACAGATACGCAGTATTTT.

The chain links TRBV2 to TRBJ2-1; 11 bases are shared with TRBD2. The CDR3 contains 15 residues. Trimming at V came to 6 bases and at J to 4 bases, leaving 5 bases not matched to a gene. Germline V gene lookup returns CDR1 SNHLY and CDR2 FYNNEI. CDR3 coding DNA: TGTGCCAGCAGGCCGGGACTAGCGGTGTACAATGAGCAGTTCTTC. It translates to CASRPGLAVYNEQFF. Drawing the rest from reference TRBV2 and TRBJ2-1, the complete variable domain is EPEVTQTPSHQVTQMGQEVILRCVPISNHLYFYWYRQILGQKVEFLVSFYNNEISEKSEIFDDQFSVERPDGSNFTLKIRSTKLEDSAMYFCASRPGLAVYNEQFFGPGTRLTVL.

The chain uses TRBV10-3 and TRBJ1-3; D perhaps matches TRBD1 (5 bases). V lost 3 bases and J 0 bases, leaving 12 bases between the germline ends. Germline-derived CDR1 and CDR2 are ENHRY and SYGVKD. The CDR3 contains 16 residues. The CDR3 here is CAISDRGDRSGNTIYF. In DNA, the CDR3 is TGTGCCATCAGTGATCGAGGGGACCGCTCTGGAAACACCATATATTTT.

This chain connects TRBV5-1 to TRBJ2-1, with 9 positions matching TRBD1. The germline gives CDR1 SGHRS, CDR2 YFSETQ. The CDR3 covers 15 residues. V gave up 4 bases and J gave up 6 bases; unmatched junction bases: 8. CDR3 sequence (DNA): TGCGCCAGCAGCCGTGGACAGGGGTTAACCAATGAGCAGTTCTTC. It encodes CASSRGQGLTNEQFF.

The chain recombines TRBV10-3 with TRBJ2-7; D gene ambiguous. Trimming removed 3 bases from V and 6 bases from J, with 6 bases in between. This CDR3 comprises 11 residues. From germline, CDR1 is ENHRY and CDR2 SYGVKD. The CDR3 spells CAISEGPEQYF. In DNA, the CDR3 is TGTGCCATCAGTGAAGGCCCCGAGCAGTACTTC.

The chain carries TRBV24-1 and TRBJ2-7, with D perhaps matching TRBD2 (6 bases). Trimming stripped 9 bases from V and 2 bases from J, with 16 bases between. In germline, CDR1 is KGHDR, CDR2 SFDVKD. The CDR3 runs 14 residues. This chain's CDR3 is CATDSGDSPYEQYF. The CDR3 DNA is TGTGCCACCGACTCGGGGGATTCTCCCTACGAGCAGTACTTC.

This clonotype was found many times. This chain joins TRBV20-1 and TRBJ1-6, with TRBD1 matching 9 bases. Germline V CDR1 and CDR2: DFQATT, SNEGSKA (reference sequence). This CDR3 is 14 amino acids long. The J segment lost 9 bases and the V segment lost 2 bases, leaving 5 bases of the junction unmatched. The CDR3 protein is CSARKDRGGSPLHF. The CDR3 coding sequence is TGCAGTGCTAGAAAGGACAGGGGAGGTTCACCCCTCCACTTT.

The chain links TRBV12-3 or TRBV12-4 to TRBJ2-2; TRBD2 agrees at 11 bases. Trimming removed 1 base from V and 4 bases from J; junction bases left unmatched: 8. CDR3 length: 18 amino acids. As DNA, the CDR3 is TGTGCCAGCAGTTTAGTTATTAGCGGGGGGGCGAGCACCGGGGAGCTGTTTTTT. It yields the protein CASSLVISGGASTGELFF.

The chain has TRBV20-1 and TRBJ2-2, with TRBD1 as a possible D gene (6 bases). Germline lookup yields CDR1 DFQATT and CDR2 SNEGSKA (reference sequence). The length of the CDR3 is 15 residues. The V end lost 4 bases, the J end lost 2 bases, and 14 bases lay between the germline ends. This CDR3 is CSATGHNDNTGELFF. The CDR3 nucleotides are TGCAGTGCTACGGGACACAACGATAACACCGGGGAGCTGTTTTTT.

This clonotype was recorded a few times. V and J are TRBV20-1 and TRBJ2-1; TRBD2 aligns across 14 bases. The length of the CDR3 is 15 residues. Germline V CDR1 and CDR2: DFQATT, SNEGSKA (reference sequence). DNA of the CDR3: TGCGGGGGCAAGACTAGCGGGAGGGCCGGGAATGAGCAGTTCTTC. It translates to CGGKTSGRAGNEQFF.

This clonotype has ten or more counts. The V gene is TRBV20-1, the J gene TRBJ2-3; 8 positions match TRBD1. V was clipped by 0 bases and J by 3 bases; unmatched bases: 5. This CDR3 contains 15 residues. Per germline, CDR1 DFQATT and CDR2 SNEGSKA (reference sequence). The CDR3 sequence: CSAREQGVRTDTQYF. CDR3 sequence (DNA): TGCAGTGCTAGAGAACAGGGGGTACGGACAGATACGCAGTATTTT.

This clonotype was detected only a few times. The chain has TRBV20-1 and TRBJ2-7; D not certain. This CDR3 is 15 amino acids long. The germline V gene has CDR1 DFQATT and CDR2 SNEGSKA (reference sequence). The ends were cut back, 0 bases at V and 4 bases at J, with 16 bases in the middle. DNA for the CDR3: TGCAGTGCTAGAGATGTAATTCTCGAGCCTTACGAGCAGTACTTC. It yields the protein CSARDVILEPYEQYF.

The rearrangement links TRBV6-1 to TRBJ2-5, with D possibly TRBD2 on 6 matching bases. The CDR3 length is 14 residues. Germline V gene sequence: CDR1 MNHNS, CDR2 SASEGT. Between the trimmed V and J ends, which lost 10 bases and 2 bases, there was a span of 17 bases. The CDR3 sequence: CATATGAAQETQYF. DNA of the CDR3: TGTGCCACCGCCACGGGAGCGGCACAAGAGACCCAGTACTTC.

This clonotype was picked up a small number of times. The CDR3 spells CASSVGRARETQYF. DNA of the CDR3: TGCGCCAGCAGCGTCGGGCGGGCCCGGGAGACCCAGTACTTC. The V gene is TRBV5-1, the J gene TRBJ2-5, with D maybe TRBD2 (5 bases). Germline V gene sequence: CDR1 SGHRS, CDR2 YFSETQ. Deletions cut 4 bases from V and 5 bases from J, with 15 bases between. The CDR3 is 14 amino acids.

This clonotype was counted between two and nine times. The chain has TRBV7-2 and TRBJ2-5; no clear D. V was trimmed by 0 bases and J by 5 bases, leaving 10 bases between them. The CDR3 totals 14 residues. CDR1 is SGHTA, CDR2 FQGNSA, per germline. The CDR3 sequence: CASSLASAGETQYF. CDR3 sequence (DNA): TGTGCCAGCAGCTTAGCCTCTGCCGGGGAGACCCAGTACTTC.

This chain joins TRBV12-3 or TRBV12-4 and TRBJ1-2, with no clear D. V was clipped by 2 bases and J by 3 bases, with 4 bases between them. The CDR3 has 12 residues. The CDR3 sequence is CASSLWDYGYTF. The CDR3, as DNA: TGTGCCAGCAGTTTATGGGACTATGGCTACACCTTC.